These 10 T cell receptor beta chains were sequenced from one sample in a study of T cells in Graves' hyperthyroidism and ophthalmopathy. TCR beta CDR3 sequences were amplified from RNA transcripts. HTBI primers were used for first-round RT-PCR of the TCR CDR3. TCRdb redid the calling of the multiplex PCR reads with MiXCR, one entry per CDR3 protein. The sample lists some 560,000 distinct CDR3 sequences, 11% to 15% occurring once. Sequencing was performed on blood. Receptor source: a middle-aged woman with Graves' hyperthyroidism.

This clonotype was recorded a few times. V and J are TRBV20-1 and TRBJ2-1, with D unresolved. The CDR3 is 15 amino acids. Trimming cost V 0 bases and J 10 bases, with 19 bases left between them. CDR1 is DFQATT, CDR2 SNEGSKA, per germline (reference sequence). CDR3 coding DNA: TGCAGTGCTAGAGATAGGCCCTTGCTCAGGCCAGAGCAGTTCTTC. Translation gives CSARDRPLLRPEQFF.

This clonotype was counted many times. V gene TRBV7-6 combines with J gene TRBJ2-1; 9 bases are a match to TRBD1. CDR3 length equals 14 residues. Germline lookup yields CDR1 SGHVS and CDR2 FNYEAQ. Losses at the gene ends were 5 bases for V and 9 bases for J; bases not matched to a gene: 8. The CDR3 sequence: CASSNRDRAGEQFF. The CDR3 DNA reads as TGTGCCAGCAGCAACCGGGACAGGGCCGGTGAGCAGTTCTTC.

This clonotype showed up just a few times. The rearrangement joins TRBV20-1 to TRBJ1-3; perhaps TRBD1 as D (6 bases). CDR1 DFQATT and CDR2 SNEGSKA come from the germline V gene (reference sequence). This CDR3 contains 12 residues. V dropped 3 bases and J dropped 4 bases, with 7 bases sitting between them. For the CDR3, the DNA is TGCAGTGCTAGCACAGGGGGAAACACCATATATTTT. Residues: CSASTGGNTIYF.

This clonotype was found many times. This rearrangement joins TRBV20-1 to TRBJ2-3; D call uncertain. Deletions cut 1 base from V and 0 bases from J, with 8 bases between. CDR1 is DFQATT, CDR2 SNEGSKA, per germline (reference sequence). CDR3 length equals 14 residues. CDR3: CSARVPTSTDTQYF. Written as DNA, the CDR3 is TGCAGTGCTAGAGTCCCAACCAGCACAGATACGCAGTATTTT.

This clonotype was recorded many times. This chain links TRBV2 with TRBJ2-1; D unclear. This CDR3 spans 13 amino acids. Trimming removed 8 bases from V and 8 bases from J, with 16 bases in between. Germline V CDR1 and CDR2: SNHLY, FYNNEI. CDR3 coding DNA: TGTGCCAGCGGCCCTCAAGTTTCGTATGAGCAGTTCTTC. It yields the protein CASGPQVSYEQFF.

This clonotype has at least ten counts. The rearrangement uses TRBV18 and TRBJ2-7, with D perhaps TRBD2 (6 bases). Germline assignment: CDR1 KGHSH and CDR2 LQKENI. The CDR3 consists of 14 residues. V lost 3 bases and J lost 2, with 11 bases in between. The CDR3 region is CASSPGTETYEQYF. The CDR3 DNA reads TGTGCCAGCTCACCTGGGACTGAAACCTACGAGCAGTACTTC.

This clonotype was counted many times. The chain uses TRBV5-1 and TRBJ2-7; 9 bases align to TRBD1. V lost 3 bases and J lost 0; bases outside the gene matches: 4. Germline values: CDR1 SGHRS, CDR2 YFSETQ. The CDR3 has 15 residues. In nucleotides, the CDR3 is TGCGCCAGCAGCTGGGGGACAGGGCCCTCCTACGAGCAGTACTTC. It yields the protein CASSWGTGPSYEQYF.

This clonotype has ten or more counts. The chain uses TRBV28 and TRBJ1-1; the D gene is possibly TRBD1 (6 bases). This CDR3 is built from 13 residues. Trimming stripped 6 bases from V and 7 bases from J, with 15 bases between. Looked up from germline, CDR1 is MDHEN and CDR2 is SYDVKM. CDR3 sequence (DNA): TGTGCCAGCAGAGATACAGGGTCCAGTGAAGCTTTCTTT. Translated: CASRDTGSSEAFF.

This clonotype was counted only a few times. The rearrangement links TRBV11-3 to TRBJ1-1, with 8 bases lining up with TRBD1. The V segment lost 0 bases and the J segment 0 bases; nucleotides outside the gene matches: 18. Germline CDR1 and CDR2: SGHNT and YENEEA. This CDR3 region has 21 residues. The CDR3 sequence: CASSLDSRRGRGLPLNTEAFF. In DNA form, the CDR3 reads TGTGCCAGCAGCTTAGATTCCCGCCGAGGCAGGGGGCTCCCCCTGAACACTGAAGCTTTCTTT.

The rearrangement uses TRBV28 and TRBJ2-2, with D perhaps TRBD1 or TRBD2 (6 bases each). CDR3 length: 16 amino acids. Germline loops: CDR1 MDHEN, CDR2 SYDVKM. The ends were cut back, 3 bases at V and 3 bases at J, with 14 bases in the middle. The CDR3, as DNA: TGTGCCAGCAGTTTGTGGGGGGCAGCGGACACCGGGGAGCTGTTTTTT. The encoded protein is CASSLWGAADTGELFF.